The T cell receptor beta chain under discussion was sequenced for a study of blood T cell repertoires in COVID-19. Libraries were prepared by immunoSEQ multiplex PCR; TCRdb keeps only in-frame clonotypes and omits some of them. The sample lists over 200,000 clones, roughly nine tenths occurring once. Sequenced: peripheral blood. This sequence was found in a man between 60 and 70 years old with COVID-19, enrolled during active disease.

The CDR3 DNA is TGTGCCAGCAGTTCGGGGGGACAGGGGTCTCTCTACAATGAGCAGTTCTTC. It is translated as CASSSGGQGSLYNEQFF. V is TRBV27 and J is TRBJ2-1; TRBD1 matches 10 bases. The junction had 9 bases not matched to a gene; V was cut back by 4 bases and J by 3 bases. This CDR3 contains 17 residues. Looked up from germline, CDR1 is MNHEY and CDR2 is SMNVEV (reference sequence).